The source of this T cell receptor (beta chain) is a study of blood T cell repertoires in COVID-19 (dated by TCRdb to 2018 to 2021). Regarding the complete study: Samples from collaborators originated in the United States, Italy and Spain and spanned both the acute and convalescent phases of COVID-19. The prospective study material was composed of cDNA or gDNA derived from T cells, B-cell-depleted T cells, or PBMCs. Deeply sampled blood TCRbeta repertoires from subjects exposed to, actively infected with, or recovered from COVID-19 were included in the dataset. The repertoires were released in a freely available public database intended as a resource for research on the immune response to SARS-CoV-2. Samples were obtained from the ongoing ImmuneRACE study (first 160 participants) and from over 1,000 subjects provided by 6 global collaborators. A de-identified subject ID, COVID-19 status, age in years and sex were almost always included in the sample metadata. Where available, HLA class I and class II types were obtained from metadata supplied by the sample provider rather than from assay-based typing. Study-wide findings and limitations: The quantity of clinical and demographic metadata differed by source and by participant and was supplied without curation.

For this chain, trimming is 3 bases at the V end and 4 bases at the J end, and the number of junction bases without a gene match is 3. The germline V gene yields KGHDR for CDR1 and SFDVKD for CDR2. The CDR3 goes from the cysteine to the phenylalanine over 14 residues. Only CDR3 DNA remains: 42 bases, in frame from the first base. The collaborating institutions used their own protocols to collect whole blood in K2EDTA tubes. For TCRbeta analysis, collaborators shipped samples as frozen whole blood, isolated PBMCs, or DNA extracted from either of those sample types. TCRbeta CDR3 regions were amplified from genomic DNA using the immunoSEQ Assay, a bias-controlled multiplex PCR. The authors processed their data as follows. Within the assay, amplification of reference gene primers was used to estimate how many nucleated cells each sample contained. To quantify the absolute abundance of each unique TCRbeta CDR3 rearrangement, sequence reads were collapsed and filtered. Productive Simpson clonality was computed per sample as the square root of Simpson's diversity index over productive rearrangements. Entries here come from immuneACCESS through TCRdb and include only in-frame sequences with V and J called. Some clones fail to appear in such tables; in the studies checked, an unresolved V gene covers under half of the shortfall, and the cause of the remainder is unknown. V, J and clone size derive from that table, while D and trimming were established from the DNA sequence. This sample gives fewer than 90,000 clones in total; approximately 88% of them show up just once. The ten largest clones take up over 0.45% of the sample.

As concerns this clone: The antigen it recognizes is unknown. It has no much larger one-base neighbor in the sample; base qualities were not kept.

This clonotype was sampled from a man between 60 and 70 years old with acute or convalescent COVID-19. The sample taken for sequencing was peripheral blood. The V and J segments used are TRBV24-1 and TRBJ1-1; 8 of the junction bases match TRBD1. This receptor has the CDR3 CATSDAGQGTEAFF. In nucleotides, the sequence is TGTGCCACCAGTGATGCTGGACAGGGCACTGAAGCTTTCTTT.